A single TCR beta chain is shown here with its context. Only in-frame clones appear in the TCRdb table, and some are missing; sequencing was by immunoSEQ multiplex PCR. The profile shows 95,000 to 100,000 clones, 90% of them singletons. J lost 5 bases, V lost 2 bases, and 1 base had no gene match. Germline V gene lookup returns CDR1 SGHNT and CDR2 YYREEE (reference sequence). CDR3 size: 14 residues. The sample comes from a study of OX40 agonist ivuxolimab in advanced cancers. Study as a whole: Patients received ivuxolimab, an agonistic anti-OX40 (CD134) antibody. Partial responses were achieved by three patients: one hepatocellular carcinoma, two cutaneous melanoma.

The chain links TRBV5-4 to TRBJ2-5; 12 bases match TRBD2. Sample: CD4+ or CD8+ T cells sorted from blood, taken in a trial of the OX40 agonist ivuxolimab. The clonotype originates from an adult with an advanced solid tumor such as melanoma, head and neck, liver or kidney cancer. Here the CDR3 DNA reads TGTGCCAGCAGCTTCGGACTAGCGGGGGAGACCCAGTACTTC. Its protein product is CASSFGLAGETQYF.